Presented here are 23 T cell receptor beta chains from one specimen sequenced in a study of immune evolution from preneoplasia to lung adenocarcinoma. TCRdb keeps only in-frame clones here, not all; method: immunoSEQ multiplex PCR. The table shows over 30,000 clones, with 65% to 75% occurring only once. Sequences were obtained from FFPE invasive lung adenocarcinoma tissue. Receptors originate from a person aged 55 to 70 with lung adenocarcinoma.

This clone was detected ten times or more. The rearrangement links TRBV28 to TRBJ1-5, with D possibly being TRBD1 (6 bases). Trimming took off 6 bases at V and 5 bases at J, with 20 bases between the two ends. The CDR3 covers 16 residues. From germline, CDR1 is MDHEN and CDR2 SYDVKM. This CDR3 is CASSGGRLGVHQPQHF. Written as DNA, the CDR3 is TGTGCCAGCAGCGGGGGGCGTCTAGGGGTGCATCAGCCCCAGCATTTT.

V is TRBV6-1 and J is TRBJ2-7; TRBD1 agrees at 7 bases. There are 14 residues in the CDR3. The V and J ends lost 8 bases and 4 bases, in that order; junction bases with no gene match: 11. Looked up from germline, CDR1 is MNHNS and CDR2 is SASEGT. CDR3 sequence: CASGQGDLNYEQYF. The CDR3 bases are TGTGCCAGCGGTCAGGGGGACCTGAATTACGAGCAGTACTTC.

The table lists this clone with a few counts. The genes are TRBV15 and TRBJ2-5; no reliable D call. Between the trimmed V and J ends, which lost 5 bases and 4 bases, there was a span of 14 bases. Per the germline V gene, CDR1 is LNHNV and CDR2 is YYDKDF (reference sequence). This CDR3 has 14 residues. The CDR3 loop is CATSSWGFRETQYF. The CDR3 region has the DNA TGTGCCACCAGCTCCTGGGGATTTCGAGAGACCCAGTACTTC.

The chain has TRBV6-4 and TRBJ2-6; D is possibly TRBD1 or TRBD2 (6 bases each). Trimming pared 2 bases from V and 1 base from J, leaving 12 bases between. The CDR3 runs 17 residues. Germline V gene sequence: CDR1 MRHNA, CDR2 SNTAGT. The CDR3 coding sequence is TGTGCCAGCAGTGACGGGGGGCCCGATTCTGGGGCCAACGTCCTGACTTTC. It is translated as CASSDGGPDSGANVLTF.

V and J are TRBV7-2 and TRBJ1-4; D uncertain. Germline V gene lookup returns CDR1 SGHTA and CDR2 FQGNSA. The CDR3 spans 14 residues. V was trimmed by 5 bases and J by 5 bases, leaving 12 bases between them. This CDR3 reads CASSPDGRNEKLFF. CDR3 coding DNA: TGTGCCAGCAGCCCTGACGGGAGGAATGAAAAACTGTTTTTT.

The CDR3 sequence is CASSPKLANTGELFF. As DNA, the CDR3 is TGTGCCAGTAGTCCTAAGTTAGCGAACACCGGGGAGCTGTTTTTT. The V call is TRBV19, the J call TRBJ2-2; no clear D. This CDR3 contains 15 residues. CDR1 is LNHDA, CDR2 SQIVND, per germline (reference sequence). Trimming took off 5 bases at V and 0 bases at J, with 10 bases between the two ends.

The chain employs TRBV7-6 and TRBJ1-1; D is ambiguous. The CDR3 spans 15 residues. Germline values: CDR1 SGHVS, CDR2 FNYEAQ. V was cut by 1 base and J by 5 bases, with 14 bases left in between. CDR3 in amino acids: CASSLDGDRWTEAFF. The CDR3 region has the DNA TGTGCCAGCAGCTTAGATGGGGATAGATGGACTGAAGCTTTCTTT.

This clone occurred once. The genes are TRBV27 and TRBJ2-3, with 14 positions matching TRBD2. CDR1 is MNHEY, CDR2 SMNVEV, per germline (reference sequence). J was trimmed by 6 bases and V by 2 bases; bases with no gene match: 1. This CDR3 has 15 residues. CDR3 in amino acids: CASSLRLAGGDTQYF. CDR3 bases: TGTGCCAGCAGTTTAAGACTAGCGGGAGGGGATACGCAGTATTTT.

The V gene is TRBV30, the J gene TRBJ1-5; D is unclear. The length of the CDR3 is 14 residues. Germline assignment: CDR1 GTSNPN and CDR2 SVGIG (reference sequence). V was cut by 0 bases and J by 4 bases, with 10 bases left in between. CDR3 in DNA: TGTGCCTGGAGTGTAGGCCAGTTAAATCAGCCCCAGCATTTT. Its protein product is CAWSVGQLNQPQHF. Filled out from reference TRBV30 and TRBJ1-5, the complete variable domain reads SQTIHQWPATLVQPVGSPLSLECTVEGTSNPNLYWYRQAAGRGLQLLFYSVGIGQISSEVPQNLSASRPQDRQFILSSKKLLLSDSGFYLCAWSVGQLNQPQHFGDGTRLSIL.

This clone has just one count. For the CDR3, the DNA is TGTGCCAGCAGCGCCGCCGGTATTCGGGCCCCGGTCTGTCAGCCCCAGCATTTT. It is translated as CASSAAGIRAPVCQPQHF. The V and J genes are TRBV9 and TRBJ1-5; D remains ambiguous. Germline lookup yields CDR1 SGDLS and CDR2 YYNGEE. V dropped 3 bases and J dropped 6 bases, with 25 bases sitting between them. The CDR3 loop spans 18 amino acids.

V gene TRBV5-1 combines with J gene TRBJ1-4; unclear D gene. The ends were cut back, 0 bases at V and 8 bases at J, with 17 bases in the middle. The CDR3 is made up of 16 amino acids. The germline V gene encodes CDR1 SGHRS and CDR2 YFSETQ. Here the CDR3 reads CASSLEGGSGWEKLFF. The CDR3 nucleotides are TGCGCCAGCAGCTTGGAGGGCGGCTCAGGCTGGGAAAAACTGTTTTTT.

The rearrangement links TRBV28 to TRBJ1-1; a possible D gene is TRBD1 (5 bases). Germline V gene lookup returns CDR1 MDHEN and CDR2 SYDVKM. V was shortened by 6 bases and J by 7 bases, with 12 bases between the two germline ends. CDR3 size: 12 residues. The CDR3 is CASREAGDEAFF. As DNA, the CDR3 is TGTGCCAGCAGAGAGGCGGGGGATGAAGCTTTCTTT.

The chain employs TRBV6-6 and TRBJ2-1; 9 nucleotides align to TRBD2. The ends lost 5 bases at V and 6 bases at J; junction bases unmatched: 11. The germline gives CDR1 MNHNY, CDR2 SVGAGI (reference sequence). The CDR3 has 16 amino acids. DNA for the CDR3: TGTGCCAGCAGTAATAGCGGGAGCCGAACCGGCAATGAGCAGTTCTTC. Translating gives CASSNSGSRTGNEQFF.

The J gene is TRBJ1-1, the V gene TRBV11-2; D unclear. The CDR3 contains 13 residues. V was shortened by 4 bases and J by 8 bases, with 14 bases between the two germline ends. Looked up from germline, CDR1 is SGHAT and CDR2 is FQNNGV. CDR3 coding DNA: TGTGCCAGCAGCTCTGACCGGGGAGCCGAAGCTTTCTTT. The encoded protein is CASSSDRGAEAFF.

The V and J genes are TRBV18 and TRBJ2-7, with D hard to call. Germline CDR1 and CDR2: KGHSH and LQKENI. V lost 6 bases and J lost 7, with 13 bases in between. The CDR3 is made up of 12 amino acids. CDR3 region: CASSTFLGEQYF. The CDR3 DNA reads as TGTGCCAGCTCTACCTTCCTTGGGGAGCAGTACTTC.

The genes are TRBV2 and TRBJ1-1, with D unclear. CDR1 and CDR2 from the germline V gene are SNHLY and FYNNEI. V was trimmed by 6 bases and J by 1 base, leaving 3 bases between them. The CDR3 has 11 residues. The CDR3 loop reads CASSENTEAFF. In DNA form, the CDR3 reads TGTGCCAGCAGCGAGAACACTGAAGCTTTCTTT.

J is TRBJ2-7 and V is TRBV5-1; 7 nucleotides align to TRBD1. The CDR3 length is 14 residues. V shed 3 bases and J 3 bases; nucleotides not matched to a gene: 6. CDR1 is SGHRS and CDR2 is YFSETQ in the germline V gene. The chain's CDR3 is CASSSTSGGYEQYF. CDR3 nucleotide sequence: TGCGCCAGCAGCTCTACATCAGGGGGCTACGAGCAGTACTTC.

The rearrangement joins TRBV4-1 to TRBJ2-7; a possible D gene is TRBD2 (5 bases). Trimming removed 1 base at V and 9 bases at J, with 22 bases between. The germline CDR1 and CDR2 sequences are MGHRA and YSYEKL. The CDR3 totals 16 residues. This CDR3 reads CASSQVMAITPEGQYF. DNA of the CDR3: TGCGCCAGCAGCCAAGTGATGGCTATAACCCCTGAGGGGCAGTACTTC.

This clone was found once. The chain recombines TRBV7-2 with TRBJ2-3; D is undetermined. The germline V and J ends were trimmed by 5 bases and 3 bases, with 6 bases remaining between them. Germline V gene lookup returns CDR1 SGHTA and CDR2 FQGNSA. The CDR3 length is 12 residues. CDR3: CASSPRTDTQYF. CDR3 DNA: TGTGCCAGCAGCCCGCGGACAGATACGCAGTATTTT.

The rearrangement uses TRBV7-2 and TRBJ2-7, with D uncertain. CDR3 length equals 11 residues. In germline, CDR1 is SGHTA, CDR2 FQGNSA. V lost 2 bases, J lost 1 base, and 0 bases lay in between. The DNA of the CDR3 is TGTGCCAGCAGCTTATCCTACGAGCAGTACTTC. As protein: CASSLSYEQYF.

The chain joins TRBV7-6 to TRBJ2-5; TRBD1 matches 9 bases. CDR1 SGHVS and CDR2 FNYEAQ come from the germline V gene. This CDR3 contains 14 residues. With 6 bases clipped from V and 5 bases from J, the junction kept 7 bases outside the gene matches. The CDR3 bases are TGTGCCAGCAGTCAATCCGGGACAGGGGAGACCCAGTACTTC. Translating gives CASSQSGTGETQYF.

J is TRBJ1-3 and V is TRBV14, with TRBD1 identical over 9 bases. Germline assignment: CDR1 SGHDN and CDR2 FVKESK. CDR3 length: 17 amino acids. V was pared by 0 bases and J by 3 bases, with 6 bases of the junction left unmatched. CDR3 bases: TGTGCCAGCAGCCAAGAGTACAGGGGGCTTAATGGAAACACCATATATTTT. Encoded protein: CASSQEYRGLNGNTIYF.

The chain carries TRBV27 and TRBJ1-2; the match to TRBD1 covers 11 bases. This CDR3 comprises 15 residues. The germline V gene encodes CDR1 MNHEY and CDR2 SMNVEV (reference sequence). Trimming cost V 7 bases and J 6 bases; bases outside gene matches: 10. The CDR3 DNA reads TGTGCCAGCAAGAATTTGGGGGACAGGGGGGATGGCTACACCTTC. This sequence encodes CASKNLGDRGDGYTF.